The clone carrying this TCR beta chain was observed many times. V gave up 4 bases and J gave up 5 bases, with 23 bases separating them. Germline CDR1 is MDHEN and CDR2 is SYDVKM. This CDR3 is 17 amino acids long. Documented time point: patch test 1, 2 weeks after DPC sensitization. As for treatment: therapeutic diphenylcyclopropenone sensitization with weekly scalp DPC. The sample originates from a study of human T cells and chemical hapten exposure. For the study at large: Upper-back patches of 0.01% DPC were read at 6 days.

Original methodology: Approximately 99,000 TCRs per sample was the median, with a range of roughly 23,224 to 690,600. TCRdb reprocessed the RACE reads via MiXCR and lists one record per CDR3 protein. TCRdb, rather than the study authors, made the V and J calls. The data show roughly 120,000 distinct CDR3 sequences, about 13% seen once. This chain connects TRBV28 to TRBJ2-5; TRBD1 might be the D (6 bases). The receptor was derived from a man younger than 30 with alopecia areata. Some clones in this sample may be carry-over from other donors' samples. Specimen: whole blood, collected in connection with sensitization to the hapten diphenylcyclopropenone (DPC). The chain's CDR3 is CASSSLPVTGLKETQYF. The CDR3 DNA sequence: TGTGCCAGCAGTTCACTGCCCGTTACAGGGCTCAAGGAGACCCAGTACTTC.